This T cell receptor beta chain came from a study of CD8 T cells in ankylosing spondylitis. Whole-study results and caveats: According to the report, clones linked to the disease were significantly enriched in matched synovial fluid samples taken from ankylosing spondylitis patients.

Concerning this clonotype: Antigen specificity is unknown.

Molecular-barcoded quantitative 5'-RACE produced these TCR beta libraries. TCRdb re-analysed the 5' RACE reads in MiXCR, keeping a single row per CDR3 protein. Found here are about 340,000 distinct CDR3 sequences, 20% of them singletons; the top ten hold about an eighth. The CDR3 loop spans 15 amino acids. The V end lost 6 bases, the J end lost 5 bases, and 14 bases lay between the germline ends. The germline V gene has CDR1 MNHNS and CDR2 SASEGT. Sequencing was carried out using blood, either unsorted or a sorted T cell fraction (not recorded which). V gene TRBV6-1 combines with J gene TRBJ1-6; tentatively, D is TRBD1 (5 bases). The TCR was taken from a male donor with ankylosing spondylitis or in good health (not recorded which). CDR3 DNA sequence: TGTGCCAGCAGGGCTCTCGCAGGGAATAATTCACCCCTCCACTTT. It translates to CASRALAGNNSPLHF.